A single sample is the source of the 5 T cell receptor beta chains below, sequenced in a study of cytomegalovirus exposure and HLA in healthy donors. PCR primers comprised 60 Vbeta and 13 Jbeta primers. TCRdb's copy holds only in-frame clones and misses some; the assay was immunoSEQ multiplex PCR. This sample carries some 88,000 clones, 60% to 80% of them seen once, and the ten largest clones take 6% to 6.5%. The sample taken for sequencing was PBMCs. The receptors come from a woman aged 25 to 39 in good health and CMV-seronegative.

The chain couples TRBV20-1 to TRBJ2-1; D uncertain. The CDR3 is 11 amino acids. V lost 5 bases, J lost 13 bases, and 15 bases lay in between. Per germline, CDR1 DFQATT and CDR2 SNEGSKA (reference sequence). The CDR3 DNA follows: TGCAGTGCTTCTGCTAGAGAGGTTCAGTTCTTC. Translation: CSASAREVQFF.

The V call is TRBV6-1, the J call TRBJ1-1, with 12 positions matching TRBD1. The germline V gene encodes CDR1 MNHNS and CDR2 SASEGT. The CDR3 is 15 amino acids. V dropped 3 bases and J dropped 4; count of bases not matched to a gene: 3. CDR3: CASSETGQGATEAFF. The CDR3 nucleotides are TGTGCCAGCAGTGAGACGGGACAGGGGGCCACTGAAGCTTTCTTT.

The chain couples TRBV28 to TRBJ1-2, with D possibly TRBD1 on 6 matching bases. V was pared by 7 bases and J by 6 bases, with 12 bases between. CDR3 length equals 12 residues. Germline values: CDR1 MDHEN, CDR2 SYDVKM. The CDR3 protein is CASIGGDNGYTF. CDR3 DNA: TGTGCCAGCATAGGTGGGGACAATGGCTACACCTTC.

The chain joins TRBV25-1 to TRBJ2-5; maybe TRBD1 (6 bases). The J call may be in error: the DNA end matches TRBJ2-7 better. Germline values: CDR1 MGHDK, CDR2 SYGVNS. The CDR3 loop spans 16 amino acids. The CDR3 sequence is CASSERGSQGLYEQYF. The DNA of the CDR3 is TGTGCCAGCAGTGAGAGAGGATCCCAGGGGCTCTACGAGCAGTACTTC.

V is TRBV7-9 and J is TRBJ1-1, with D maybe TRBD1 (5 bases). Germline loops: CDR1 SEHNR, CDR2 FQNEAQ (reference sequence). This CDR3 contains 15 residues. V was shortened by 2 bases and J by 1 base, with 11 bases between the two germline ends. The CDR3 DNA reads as TGTGCCAGCAGCTTAAGGGGCCAGGGGAACACTGAAGCTTTCTTT. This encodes CASSLRGQGNTEAFF.